This T cell receptor (beta chain) was identified during a study of radiotherapy plus CTLA-4 blockade in lung cancer. Study findings and constraints: Strongest reported response predictors: early blood clone changes and post-radiation interferon-beta.

The table came from immunoSEQ multiplex PCR; TCRdb's copy has only in-frame clones and leaves some out. The sample consists of 60,000 to 65,000 clones, approximately 80% of them appearing once. Comments on this clone: The antigen remains undetermined.

This material consisted of peripheral blood, taken from a patient treated with radiotherapy plus ipilimumab. The clonotype comes from a human donor with non-small cell lung cancer who had a complete response to radiotherapy plus ipilimumab.

The CDR3 sequence is CASREGLAGTETQYF. The CDR3 bases are TGCGCCAGCAGAGAGGGACTAGCGGGAACAGAGACCCAGTACTTC. The chain carries TRBV5-1 and TRBJ2-5, with 13 bases identical to TRBD2. This CDR3 is 15 amino acids long. Germline trimming cut 5 bases from V and 4 bases from J; bases unmatched to any gene: 5. The V gene's germline CDR1 is SGHRS and CDR2 YFSETQ.